This record covers a single T cell receptor beta chain. What it binds is unknown. The sequence runs out 3 residues before the end of the CDR3; the remainder is reconstructed from the germline J gene. Replacement immunoglobulin had been given to every CVID subject for at least one year. The entry originates in a study of T cell clonality in common variable immunodeficiency. The V gene's germline CDR1 is SGHTA and CDR2 FQGTGA. V was pared by 5 bases and J by 6 bases, with 10 bases of the junction left unmatched. The CDR3 has 15 residues. Study-level points and caveats: Reportedly, TCR beta sequences from common variable immunodeficiency showed fewer deletions and N-nucleotide insertions. Fewer TCRbeta clones were shared among CVID subjects than controls.

TCRdb's copy holds only in-frame clones and misses some; the assay was immunoSEQ multiplex PCR. There are 15,000 to 20,000 clones in the sample, none observed a single time. Sample: peripheral blood mononuclear cells. The gene calls are TRBV7-3 and TRBJ1-2; 9 bases align to TRBD1. This clonotype originated in a human donor with common variable immunodeficiency. Partial CDR3 DNA: TGTGCCAGCAGCCCTCGAGGACAGGGGAAAGATGGC. This codes for CASSPRGQGKDG. The full CDR3 protein is CASSPRGQGKDGYTF.